This TCR beta chain was sequenced during a study of blood T cell repertoires in COVID-19. The table came from immunoSEQ multiplex PCR; TCRdb's copy has only in-frame clones and leaves some out. The table records 150,000 or so clones, 65% to 85% of them present only once. Those who participated ranged in age from roughly 18 to 100 years and resided in about two dozen US areas. The receptor comes from an older woman who had recovered from COVID-19. The sequenced sample consisted of PBMCs or T cells enriched from blood (not recorded which).

In DNA, the CDR3 is TGTGCCAGTCCCAAAGAACAGGGGGCAGAAACTGAAGCTTTCTTT. Protein: CASPKEQGAETEAFF. V is TRBV7-9 and J is TRBJ1-1; 9 nucleotides align to TRBD1. J was trimmed by 5 bases and V by 9 bases; bases with no gene match: 13. CDR3 length: 15 amino acids. Germline V gene sequence: CDR1 SEHNR, CDR2 FQNEAQ (reference sequence).